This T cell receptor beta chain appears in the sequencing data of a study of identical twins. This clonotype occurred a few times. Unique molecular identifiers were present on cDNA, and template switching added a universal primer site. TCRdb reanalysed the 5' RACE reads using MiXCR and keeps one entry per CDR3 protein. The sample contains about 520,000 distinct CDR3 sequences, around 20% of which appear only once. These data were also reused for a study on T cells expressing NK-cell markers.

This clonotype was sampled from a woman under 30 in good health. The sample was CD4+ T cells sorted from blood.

The CDR3 region is CAISESGALIYEQYF. CDR3 sequence (DNA): TGTGCCATCAGTGAATCAGGGGCCTTAATCTACGAGCAGTACTTC. The chain is built from TRBV10-3 and TRBJ2-7; tentative D call: TRBD1 (6 bases). The germline CDR1 and CDR2 sequences are ENHRY and SYGVKD. There are 15 residues in the CDR3. Trimming left V 3 bases short and J 3 bases short, with 15 bases between.